This T cell receptor (beta chain) was observed in a study of blood T cells in healthy people across ages. Across the study: Per two T cells, template switching captured roughly one barcoded beta molecule.

In the case of this clonotype: Its cognate antigen is unknown.

For the second PCR, which ran for 7 to 11 cycles, a sample-barcoded 5' primer and a J-beta primer mix were used. A single record per CDR3 protein comes from TCRdb applying MiXCR to the 5' RACE reads. The data hold about a million distinct CDR3 sequences, with around 54% observed a single time. Overall study results and limits: Per million T cells, TCR beta diversity dropped about linearly as age rose. Since the PBMCs were unsorted, naive and antigen-experienced cells could not be conclusively compared.

This sequence was found in a woman aged 55-69 years in good health. Sequences were obtained from blood.

CDR3 in amino acids: CASSKRGSTDTQYF. The CDR3 DNA follows: TGTGCCAGCAGCAAAAGGGGGTCTACAGATACGCAGTATTTT. The V gene is TRBV21-1, the J gene TRBJ2-3; the DNA was not used to check the table's D call, TRBD1. TRBV21-1 is termed a pseudogene. CDR3 length equals 14 residues.